This TCR beta chain was documented in a study of shared clonotypes between healthy human individuals. Regarding the study as a whole: Rarefaction analysis demonstrated incomplete sorted-subset sequencing notwithstanding large depth. Across a handful of donors, naive CD4 shared around 5%, naive CD8 more than 3%, memory CD4 over 2%, memory CD8 0.4% to 0.5%. Clonotypes shared by all four donors outscored non-shared clonotypes in generation probability.

Trimming removed 0 bases from V and 0 bases from J, with 4 bases in between. The CDR3 runs 15 residues. The germline V gene has CDR1 SGHRS and CDR2 YFSETQ. Naive CD8 populations comprised CD45RO-negative cells positively selected for CCR7, excluding terminally differentiated effector memory CD45RA+ cells. This clone has only a few counts. Its antigen is not known. The assay was run at deep level. TCRdb's copy holds only in-frame clones and misses some; the assay was immunoSEQ multiplex PCR. The sample has around 700,000 clones, around 90% seen once. Sequencing used naive CD8+ T cells sorted from blood. The chain carries TRBV5-1 and TRBJ2-6; D not resolved. The receptor was isolated from a man between 25 and 39 years old in good health. The CDR3 loop is CASSLGDSGANVLTF. The CDR3 coding sequence is TGCGCCAGCAGCTTGGGGGACTCTGGGGCCAACGTCCTGACTTTC.